Each of the 19 T cell receptor beta chains below was sequenced from the same sample in a study of T-cell memory formation after mild COVID-19. From the 5' RACE reads, TCRdb called clonotypes with MiXCR, one entry per CDR3 protein. Counted here are around 180,000 distinct CDR3 sequences, around 20% occurring once; the ten biggest clones make up around 3.9%. The sequencing sample was made of PBMCs or a T cell subset sorted from them (not recorded which). The receptors come from a man aged 18 to 29 who had mild COVID-19 (a few samples of this study predate the infection). Cell type and time point are not known.

This clonotype was seen a few times. The CDR3 protein is CASSEPPSGGHNEQFF. CDR3 sequence (DNA): TGTGCCAGCAGTGAACCCCCTAGCGGGGGTCACAATGAGCAGTTCTTC. The chain recombines TRBV25-1 with TRBJ2-1, with 10 nucleotides matching TRBD2. This CDR3 is 16 amino acids long. Germline V CDR1 and CDR2: MGHDK, SYGVNS. V was pared by 2 bases and J by 5 bases, with 6 bases of the junction left unmatched.

This clonotype has only a few counts. The rearrangement uses TRBV4-2 and TRBJ1-6; 8 bases agree with TRBD1. V dropped 6 bases and J dropped 4; count of bases not matched to a gene: 5. The germline V gene encodes CDR1 LGHNA and CDR2 YNFKEQ. The CDR3 runs 15 residues. CDR3 DNA: TGTGCCAGCAGTCCACAGGGGGGATATAATTCACCCCTCCACTTT. Protein product: CASSPQGGYNSPLHF.

The V call is TRBV7-2, the J call TRBJ1-2, with TRBD1 matching 9 bases. V shed 3 bases, J shed 5 bases, and the junction held 10 bases outside the gene matches. The CDR3 has 16 residues. CDR1 SGHTA and CDR2 FQGNSA come from the germline V gene. CDR3 loop: CASSFQAGTGSYGYTF. The DNA for the CDR3 is TGTGCCAGCAGCTTTCAAGCCGGGACAGGGTCATATGGCTACACCTTC.

J is TRBJ1-5 and V is TRBV10-3; D uncertain. V was cut by 0 bases and J by 7 bases, with 10 bases left in between. The germline V gene encodes CDR1 ENHRY and CDR2 SYGVKD. This CDR3 has 14 residues. The CDR3 DNA sequence: TGTGCCATCAGTGAGTCGGTCGGTCTCCAGCCCCAGCATTTT. Encoded protein: CAISESVGLQPQHF.

V is TRBV5-6 and J is TRBJ2-3; 10 bases align to TRBD2. Germline trimming cut 0 bases from V and 2 bases from J; bases unmatched to any gene: 9. The CDR3 extends over 18 amino acids. Germline assignment: CDR1 SGHDT and CDR2 YYEEEE. In nucleotides, the CDR3 is TGTGCCAGCAGCTTGGCGGCTAGCGGGGGCCTTCTCACAGATACGCAGTATTTT. Protein product: CASSLAASGGLLTDTQYF.

This clonotype was seen at least ten times. This rearrangement joins TRBV7-2 to TRBJ1-2, with a weak D call TRBD1 (5 bases). The CDR3 has 14 residues. Trimming left V 5 bases short and J 5 bases short, with 15 bases between. Germline V CDR1 and CDR2: SGHTA, FQGNSA. In DNA, the CDR3 is TGTGCCAGCAGCGCGTACGGGACGGATTATGGCTACACCTTC. Amino acids: CASSAYGTDYGYTF.

A single count supports this clonotype. V and J are TRBV6-5 and TRBJ2-7; 7 bases agree with TRBD1. The J segment lost 4 bases and the V segment lost 0 bases, leaving 3 bases of the junction unmatched. The length of the CDR3 is 14 residues. Germline values: CDR1 MNHEY, CDR2 SVGAGI. The CDR3, as DNA: TGTGCCAGCAGTTACTCGACAGGGAGATACGAGCAGTACTTC. Residues: CASSYSTGRYEQYF.

This clonotype occurred a few times. The chain uses TRBV2 and TRBJ2-1; D gene ambiguous. The germline V and J ends were trimmed by 4 bases and 4 bases, with 8 bases remaining between them. This CDR3 has 13 residues. CDR1 and CDR2 (germline): SNHLY, FYNNEI. The CDR3: CASSGLGYNEQFF. The CDR3 bases are TGTGCCAGCAGTGGACTGGGGTACAATGAGCAGTTCTTC.

The CDR3 DNA reads as TGCGCCAGCAGCCAAGGGCAGGCGGAGGGCACTGAAGCTTTCTTT. It translates to CASSQGQAEGTEAFF. V gene TRBV4-1 combines with J gene TRBJ1-1; D is uncertain. Germline CDR1 is MGHRA and CDR2 is YSYEKL. Trimming took off 1 base at V and 4 bases at J, with 13 bases between the two ends. This CDR3 contains 15 residues.

Sample share makes this clonotype medium-sized (0.01 to 0.1%). This chain connects TRBV12-3 or TRBV12-4 to TRBJ2-7; TRBD1 matches at 8 bases. Trimming removed 8 bases from V and 5 bases from J; junction bases left unmatched: 11. There are 14 residues in the CDR3. CDR3 loop: CASQISGTGHEQYF. Written as DNA, the CDR3 is TGTGCCAGCCAAATCTCCGGGACAGGCCACGAGCAGTACTTC.

This clonotype was observed a handful of times. The chain has TRBV10-3 and TRBJ2-5; 8 nucleotides agree with TRBD2. The germline V gene has CDR1 ENHRY and CDR2 SYGVKD. J gave up 1 base and V 1 base, and 8 bases lay outside the gene matches. The CDR3 covers 17 residues. The CDR3 sequence: CAISELMAGGSQETQYF. Written as DNA, the CDR3 is TGTGCCATCAGTGAGTTAATGGCGGGGGGCTCCCAAGAGACCCAGTACTTC.

This chain connects TRBV5-6 to TRBJ2-5; 8 bases align to TRBD1. J lost 11 bases, V lost 0 bases, and 6 bases had no gene match. The germline CDR1 and CDR2 sequences are SGHDT and YYEEEE. The CDR3 runs 13 residues. The CDR3 DNA follows: TGTGCCAGCAGCTTGGAACAGGGGGGATCTCAGTACTTC. Protein product: CASSLEQGGSQYF. The full variable domain, with the rest looked up from reference TRBV5-6 and TRBJ2-5, is DAGVTQSPTHLIKTRGQQVTLRCSPKSGHDTVSWYQQALGQGPQFIFQYYEEEERQRGNFPDRFSGHQFPNYSSELNVNALLLGDSALYLCASSLEQGGSQYFGPGTRLLVL.

This rearrangement joins TRBV5-6 to TRBJ2-1; 8 nucleotides align to TRBD1. In germline, CDR1 is SGHDT, CDR2 YYEEEE. J gave up 7 bases and V 6 bases, and 6 bases lay outside the gene matches. The CDR3 runs 13 residues. CDR3 nucleotide sequence: TGTGCCAGCACTCAGGGGGCATGGAATGAGCAGTTCTTC. It yields the protein CASTQGAWNEQFF.

The chain uses TRBV5-1 and TRBJ2-7; no clear D. CDR3 length: 12 amino acids. Trimming stripped 5 bases from V and 3 bases from J, with 9 bases between. Germline V gene data show CDR1 as SGHRS and CDR2 as YFSETQ. The CDR3 is CASRDGDYEQYF. The CDR3 coding sequence is TGCGCCAGCAGGGACGGCGACTACGAGCAGTACTTC.

This clonotype was detected only a few times. The chain employs TRBV5-1 and TRBJ2-3, with a possible D match to TRBD2 (6 bases). V shed 4 bases and J shed 5 bases, with 14 bases lying between them. This CDR3 comprises 14 residues. CDR1 and CDR2 (germline): SGHRS, YFSETQ. CDR3 residues: CASSKAGSGDTQYF. CDR3 coding DNA: TGCGCCAGCAGCAAGGCGGGGTCCGGAGATACGCAGTATTTT.

The rearrangement joins TRBV11-2 to TRBJ2-3; 11 bases align to TRBD2. The ends lost 2 bases at V and 4 bases at J; junction bases unmatched: 5. Germline CDR1 and CDR2: SGHAT and FQNNGV. The CDR3 has 16 residues. The CDR3 reads CASSLRGLAVPDTQYF. In nucleotides, the CDR3 is TGTGCCAGCAGCTTAAGGGGACTAGCGGTGCCAGATACGCAGTATTTT.

This clonotype was seen once. This chain uses TRBV5-1 with TRBJ1-2; TRBD1 agrees at 12 bases. Germline V gene data show CDR1 as SGHRS and CDR2 as YFSETQ. The CDR3 loop spans 16 amino acids. J was trimmed by 8 bases and V by 2 bases; bases with no gene match: 10. CDR3 nucleotide sequence: TGCGCCAGCAGCTTCTCCGGGACAGGGGGCCAAGGGGGCTACACCTTC. Protein sequence: CASSFSGTGGQGGYTF. Together with reference TRBV5-1 and TRBJ1-2, the CDR3 gives the full variable domain: KAGVTQTPRYLIKTRGQQVTLSCSPISGHRSVSWYQQTPGQGLQFLFEYFSETQRNKGNFPGRFSGRQFSNSRSEMNVSTLELGDSALYLCASSFSGTGGQGGYTFGSGTRLTVV.

V gene TRBV4-3 combines with J gene TRBJ1-4, with D unresolved. The germline gives CDR1 LGHNA, CDR2 YSLEER. This CDR3 contains 13 residues. V gave up 4 bases and J gave up 0 bases, with 3 bases separating them. The CDR3 here is CASSPATNEKLFF. CDR3 in DNA: TGCGCCAGCAGCCCCGCAACTAATGAAAAACTGTTTTTT.

V and J are TRBV10-3 and TRBJ1-1, with TRBD1 as a possible D gene (6 bases). V gave up 5 bases and J gave up 5 bases, with 15 bases separating them. The CDR3 totals 14 residues. Germline CDR1 and CDR2: ENHRY and SYGVKD. The CDR3 DNA is TGTGCCATCAGTCCGACAGGAGAAGTTACTGAAGCTTTCTTT. Amino acid sequence: CAISPTGEVTEAFF.